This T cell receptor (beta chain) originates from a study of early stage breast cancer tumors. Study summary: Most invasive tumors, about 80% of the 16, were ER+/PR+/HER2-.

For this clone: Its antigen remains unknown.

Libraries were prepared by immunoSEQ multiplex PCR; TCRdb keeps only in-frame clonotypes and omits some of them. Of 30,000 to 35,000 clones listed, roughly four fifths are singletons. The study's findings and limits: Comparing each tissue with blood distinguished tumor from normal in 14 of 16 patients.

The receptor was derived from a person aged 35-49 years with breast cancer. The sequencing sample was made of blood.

The CDR3 is CAWSRKGGQGNTEAFF. In DNA form, the CDR3 reads TGTGCCTGGAGTCGCAAAGGTGGACAGGGGAACACTGAAGCTTTCTTT. This chain connects TRBV30 to TRBJ1-1; 8 bases match TRBD1. V shed 2 bases, J shed 1 base, and the junction held 9 bases outside the gene matches. CDR1 and CDR2 (germline): GTSNPN, SVGIG (reference sequence). This CDR3 region has 16 residues.